The 21 T cell receptor beta chains below were found in one sample sequenced in a study of T-cell memory formation after mild COVID-19. TCRdb used MiXCR to reprocess the 5' RACE reads, holding one entry per CDR3 protein. The sample holds approximately 210,000 distinct CDR3 sequences; around 16% are singletons and the top ten take roughly 2.4%. Source material: PBMCs or a T cell subset sorted from them (not recorded which). All receptors derive from an adult woman who had mild COVID-19 (a few samples of this study predate the infection). Cell type and time point are not known.

This chain links TRBV9 with TRBJ1-3; a weak D match, TRBD1 (6 bases). The CDR3 is made up of 16 amino acids. V lost 5 bases, J lost 3 bases, and 18 bases lay in between. Germline CDR1 reads SGDLS; CDR2 reads YYNGEE. This chain's CDR3 is CASSGLGGASGNTIYF. The CDR3 coding sequence is TGTGCCAGCAGTGGCCTCGGGGGGGCAAGTGGAAACACCATATATTTT.

This clonotype was counted at least ten times. The chain carries TRBV7-9 and TRBJ2-7; 7 nucleotides line up with TRBD2. Germline CDR1 is SEHNR and CDR2 is FQNEAQ (reference sequence). With 4 bases clipped from V and 3 bases from J, the junction kept 6 bases outside the gene matches. This CDR3 is built from 14 residues. CDR3 in amino acids: CASSSGTNDYEQYF. CDR3 DNA: TGTGCCAGCAGCTCCGGGACTAACGACTACGAGCAGTACTTC.

The chain has TRBV11-2 and TRBJ2-7; D possibly corresponds to TRBD1 (6 bases). The ends were cut back, 8 bases at V and 3 bases at J, with 14 bases in the middle. Per germline, CDR1 SGHAT and CDR2 FQNNGV. This CDR3 spans 13 amino acids. The CDR3 reads CASGTNRVYEQYF. CDR3 bases: TGTGCCAGCGGAACTAACAGGGTCTACGAGCAGTACTTC.

V usage is TRBV30 and J usage is TRBJ2-3; TRBD1 might be the D (6 bases). Germline V gene sequence: CDR1 GTSNPN, CDR2 SVGIG (reference sequence). The CDR3 sequence is 14 residues long. Trimming shortened V by 2 bases and J by 5 bases, and 14 bases separated the two germline ends. CDR3 loop: CAWSRTTQGDTQYF. The CDR3 DNA reads as TGTGCCTGGAGTCGGACGACACAGGGAGATACGCAGTATTTT.

CDR3 in amino acids: CASSPRRYTEAFF. In DNA, the CDR3 is TGTGCCAGCAGCCCACGACGGTACACTGAAGCTTTCTTT. This chain uses TRBV3-2 with TRBJ1-1. TRBV3-2 is tagged as a pseudogene. The CDR3 totals 13 residues.

V gene TRBV30 combines with J gene TRBJ2-7; 10 bases match TRBD1. This CDR3 is 16 amino acids long. The germline CDR1 and CDR2 sequences are GTSNPN and SVGIG (reference sequence). V dropped 0 bases and J dropped 2; count of bases not matched to a gene: 7. The CDR3 nucleotides are TGTGCCTGGAGTGTCGCCCCTGGACAGGGGGCCTACGAGCAGTACTTC. Amino acids: CAWSVAPGQGAYEQYF.

The genes are TRBV7-9 and TRBJ2-5, with D tentatively TRBD2 (6 bases). The CDR3 extends over 14 amino acids. Germline V CDR1 and CDR2: SEHNR, FQNEAQ (reference sequence). V shed 4 bases and J shed 1 base, with 10 bases lying between them. The CDR3 loop is CASSYGTSQETQYF. The CDR3 nucleotides are TGTGCCAGCAGCTACGGGACTTCCCAAGAGACCCAGTACTTC.

This clonotype appeared many times. Written as DNA, the CDR3 is TGCGCCAGCAGCCAAGAAGGGAGGACTAGCGGGAGTTTCCGCGGAGATACGCAGTATTTT. Residues: CASSQEGRTSGSFRGDTQYF. This sequence joins TRBV4-1 and TRBJ2-3; 13 bases are a match to TRBD2. The CDR3 loop spans 20 amino acids. Germline loops: CDR1 MGHRA, CDR2 YSYEKL. J gave up 5 bases and V 0 bases, and 14 bases lay outside the gene matches.

This clonotype was seen many times. This sequence joins TRBV24-1 and TRBJ2-5; unclear D gene. The germline CDR1 and CDR2 sequences are KGHDR and SFDVKD. The CDR3 extends over 14 amino acids. The V end lost 1 base, the J end lost 4 bases, and 9 bases lay between the germline ends. The DNA for the CDR3 is TGTGCCACCAGTGATTTTGGCAGCTCAGAGACCCAGTACTTC. This codes for CATSDFGSSETQYF.

This clonotype turned up a few times. The chain employs TRBV7-3 and TRBJ2-3, with a possible D match to TRBD2 (5 bases). Looked up from germline, CDR1 is SGHTA and CDR2 is FQGTGA. The length of the CDR3 is 15 residues. With 0 bases removed from V and 6 bases from J, the gap between germline ends came to 13 bases. The chain's CDR3 is CASSLTGLIADTQYF. In nucleotides, the CDR3 is TGTGCCAGCAGCTTAACTGGACTTATCGCCGATACGCAGTATTTT. The variable domain in full, with the rest retrieved from reference TRBV7-3 and TRBJ2-3, is GAGVSQTPSNKVTEKGKYVELRCDPISGHTALYWYRQSLGQGPEFLIYFQGTGAADDSGLPNDRFFAVRPEGSVSTLKIQRTERGDSAVYLCASSLTGLIADTQYFGPGTRLTVL.

V is TRBV20-1 and J is TRBJ2-3; D may be TRBD1 (6 bases). Trimming took off 3 bases at V and 0 bases at J, with 7 bases between the two ends. The germline gives CDR1 DFQATT, CDR2 SNEGSKA (reference sequence). This CDR3 region has 13 residues. CDR3 in amino acids: CSARGASTDTQYF. In DNA, the CDR3 is TGCAGTGCTAGGGGGGCTAGCACAGATACGCAGTATTTT.

There are a few counts of this clonotype. The chain is built from TRBV5-4 and TRBJ2-1; D remains ambiguous. This CDR3 is built from 13 residues. Trimming pared 0 bases from V and 3 bases from J, leaving 4 bases between. Germline-derived CDR1 and CDR2 are SGHNT and YYREEE (reference sequence). This CDR3 reads CASSLDGYNEQFF. CDR3 sequence (DNA): TGTGCCAGCAGCTTGGACGGCTACAATGAGCAGTTCTTC.

This clonotype has a handful of counts. This chain joins TRBV9 and TRBJ2-2, with 7 nucleotides matching TRBD1. V was clipped by 2 bases and J by 6 bases; unmatched bases: 1. This CDR3 is built from 13 residues. CDR1 and CDR2 (germline): SGDLS, YYNGEE. Written as DNA, the CDR3 is TGTGCCAGCAGCGTCAGGGGGTCCGGGGAGCTGTTTTTT. Encoded protein: CASSVRGSGELFF.

V usage is TRBV20-1 and J usage is TRBJ1-2, with D uncertain. The CDR3 is 11 amino acids. Germline assignment: CDR1 DFQATT and CDR2 SNEGSKA (reference sequence). The V and J ends lost 3 bases and 8 bases respectively, with 10 bases between them. The CDR3 reads CSASGVGGYTF. CDR3 nucleotides: TGCAGTGCTAGCGGAGTCGGCGGCTACACCTTC.

The table lists this clonotype with a few counts. The rearrangement links TRBV24-1 to TRBJ1-4, with 7 bases fitting TRBD1. The trim removed 10 bases at V and 5 bases at J, leaving 6 bases unmatched. Germline V gene data show CDR1 as KGHDR and CDR2 as SFDVKD. The CDR3 is 13 residues long. As DNA, the CDR3 is TGTGCCACGCAGACAGGGCCAAATGAAAAACTGTTTTTT. It yields the protein CATQTGPNEKLFF.

The gene calls are TRBV12-3 or TRBV12-4 and TRBJ2-3; D is unresolved. Trimming stripped 6 bases from V and 6 bases from J, with 7 bases between. This CDR3 has 11 residues. The CDR3, as DNA: TGTGCCAGCAGCCGCCGGGATACGCAGTATTTT. Encoded protein: CASSRRDTQYF.

The chain carries TRBV19 and TRBJ2-5; perhaps TRBD1 as D (6 bases). Germline V gene lookup returns CDR1 LNHDA and CDR2 SQIVND (reference sequence). The CDR3 sequence is 14 residues long. The germline V and J ends were trimmed by 4 bases and 4 bases, with 13 bases remaining between them. The CDR3 bases are TGTGCCAGTAGTACCCGGACAGAAAGAGAGACCCAGTACTTC. It encodes CASSTRTERETQYF. Together with reference TRBV19 and TRBJ2-5, the CDR3 gives the full variable domain: DGGITQSPKYLFRKEGQNVTLSCEQNLNHDAMYWYRQDPGQGLRLIYYSQIVNDFQKGDIAEGYSVSREKKESFPLTVTSAQKNPTAFYLCASSTRTERETQYFGPGTRLLVL.

The V call is TRBV4-2, the J call TRBJ1-6; D is perhaps TRBD1 (5 bases). The germline gives CDR1 LGHNA, CDR2 YNFKEQ. The CDR3 contains 16 residues. V lost 5 bases and J lost 5, with 16 bases in between. The CDR3 reads CASSDPGTGNNSPLHF. The CDR3, as DNA: TGTGCCAGCAGCGACCCCGGGACGGGAAATAATTCACCCCTCCACTTT.

A few counts support this clonotype. The chain has TRBV5-1 and TRBJ2-7, with D possibly TRBD2 on 6 matching bases. Trimming cost V 2 bases and J 3 bases, with 15 bases left between them. The V gene's germline CDR1 is SGHRS and CDR2 YFSETQ. CDR3 length: 15 residues. The chain's CDR3 is CASSLTGAFLYEQYF. In DNA, the CDR3 is TGCGCCAGCAGCTTAACGGGAGCCTTCCTCTACGAGCAGTACTTC.

The rearrangement links TRBV2 to TRBJ2-1; TRBD1 matches at 7 bases. The germline gives CDR1 SNHLY, CDR2 FYNNEI. The CDR3 has 14 residues. V lost 3 bases, J lost 6 bases, and 5 bases stayed unmatched. The CDR3: CASSDTGAGNEQFF. In DNA form, the CDR3 reads TGTGCCAGCAGTGATACAGGGGCGGGCAATGAGCAGTTCTTC.

The V gene is TRBV7-9, the J gene TRBJ1-6; D unresolved. Trimming pared 1 base from V and 3 bases from J, leaving 7 bases between. The germline V gene has CDR1 SEHNR and CDR2 FQNEAQ (reference sequence). The CDR3 is made up of 15 amino acids. The chain's CDR3 is CASSLEGYYNSPLHF. CDR3 sequence (DNA): TGTGCCAGCAGCTTAGAGGGCTACTATAATTCACCCCTCCACTTT.